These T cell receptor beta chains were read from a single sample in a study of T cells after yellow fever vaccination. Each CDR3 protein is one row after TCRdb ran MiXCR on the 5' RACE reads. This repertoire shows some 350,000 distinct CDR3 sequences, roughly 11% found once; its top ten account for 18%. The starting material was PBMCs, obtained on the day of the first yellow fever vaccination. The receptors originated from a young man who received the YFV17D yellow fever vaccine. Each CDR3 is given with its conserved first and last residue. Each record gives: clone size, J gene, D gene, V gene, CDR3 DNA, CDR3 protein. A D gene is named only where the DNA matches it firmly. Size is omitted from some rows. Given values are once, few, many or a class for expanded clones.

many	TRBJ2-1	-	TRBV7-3	TGTGCCAGCAGCTTAAATCCGTCCTACAATGAGCAGTTCTTC	CASSLNPSYNEQFF
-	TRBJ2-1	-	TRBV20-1	TGCAGTGCCGCCCTTCGTGGCACAGGGGCGGGGAATGAGCAGTTCTTC	CSAALRGTGAGNEQFF
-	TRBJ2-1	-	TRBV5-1	TGCGCCAGCAGAGAGGCGGGATACCATGAGCAGTTCTTC	CASREAGYHEQFF
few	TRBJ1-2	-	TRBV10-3	TGTGCCATCAGACACCGGCTAAGGCATGGCTACACCTTC	CAIRHRLRHGYTF
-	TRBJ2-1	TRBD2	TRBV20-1	TGCAGTGCACGACTAGCGGGGGGCCCCTACAATGAGCAGTTCTTC	CSARLAGGPYNEQFF
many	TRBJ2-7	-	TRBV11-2	TGTGCCAGCAGCTTCGGTGATTCCTACGAGCAGTACTTC	CASSFGDSYEQYF
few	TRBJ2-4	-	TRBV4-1	TGCGCCAGCAGCCAAGTTGAGGGCAAAAACATTCAGTACTTC	CASSQVEGKNIQYF
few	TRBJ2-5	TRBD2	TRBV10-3	TGTGCCATCAGTGATCCGGGGAGGGGAGGAGAGACCCAGTACTTC	CAISDPGRGGETQYF
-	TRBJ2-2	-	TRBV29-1	TGCAGCGTTGTGAGGAACACCGGGGAGCTGTTTTTT	CSVVRNTGELFF
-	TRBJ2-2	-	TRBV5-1	TGCGCCAGCAGCCCCTTAGGGAACACCGGGGAGCTGTTTTTT	CASSPLGNTGELFF
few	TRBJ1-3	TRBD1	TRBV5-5	TGTGCCAGCAGCCCTGGACAGGGGAGAGGAAACACCATATATTTT	CASSPGQGRGNTIYF
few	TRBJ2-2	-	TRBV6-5	TGTGCCAGCAGTTACTTTGTAGTCGGGGAGCTGTTTTTT	CASSYFVVGELFF
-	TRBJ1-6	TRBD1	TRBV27	TGTGCCAGCAGCGAAGCGACAGGGAAAAGTTCACCCCTCCACTTT	CASSEATGKSSPLHF
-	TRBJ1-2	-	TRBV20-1	TGCAGTGCTACCTGGGGTGGCTACACCTTC	CSATWGGYTF
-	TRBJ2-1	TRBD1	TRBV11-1	TGTGCCAGCAGCGAAGGGGGCTACTCCTACAATGAGCAGTTCTTC	CASSEGGYSYNEQFF
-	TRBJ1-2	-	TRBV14	TGTGCCAGCAGCCAAGATGCAGTGTATGGCTACACCTTC	CASSQDAVYGYTF
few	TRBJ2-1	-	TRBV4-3	TGCGCCAGCAGCCGACAGTCCCTGAATTACAATGAGCAGTTCTTC	CASSRQSLNYNEQFF
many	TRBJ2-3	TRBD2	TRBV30	TGTGCCTGGCATAGCGGGGAAACCCAAATAGATACGCAGTATTTT	CAWHSGETQIDTQYF
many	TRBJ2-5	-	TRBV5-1	TGCGCCAGCAGCTTGGGGTCAGCTCAAGAGACCCAGTACTTC	CASSLGSAQETQYF
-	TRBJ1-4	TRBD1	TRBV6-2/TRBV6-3	TGTGCCAGCACGACCCCCCGGGACAGGCTTAATGAAAAACTGTTTTTT	CASTTPRDRLNEKLFF
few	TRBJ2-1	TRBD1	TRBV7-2	TGTGCCAGCAGCTTATTCGCCACAGGGGGTACCTACAATGAGCAGTTCTTC	CASSLFATGGTYNEQFF
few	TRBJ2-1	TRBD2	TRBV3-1	TGTGCCAGCAGCCAAGGGACCAGCGGGGGGTACAATGAGCAGTTCTTC	CASSQGTSGGYNEQFF
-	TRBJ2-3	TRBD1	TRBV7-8	TGTGCCAGCAGCTTCGGACAGGCCACAGATACGCAGTATTTT	CASSFGQATDTQYF
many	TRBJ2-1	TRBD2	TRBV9	TGTGCCAGCAGCGTAGTTCCTACAGACTGGACTAGCTCCTACAATGAGCAGTTCTTC	CASSVVPTDWTSSYNEQFF
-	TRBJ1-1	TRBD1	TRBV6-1	TGTGCCAGCAGGGACAGGAGTATGAACACTGAAGCTTTCTTT	CASRDRSMNTEAFF
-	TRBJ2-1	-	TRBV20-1	TGCAGTGCTCGGACGGACCCCTACAATGAGCAGTTCTTC	CSARTDPYNEQFF
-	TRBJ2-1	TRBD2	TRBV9	TGTGCCAGCAGCGTAGTGGGACTACCCAAGGATGAGCAGTTCTTC	CASSVVGLPKDEQFF